This TCR beta chain was obtained from a study of blood T cell dynamics during melanoma immunotherapy. The V and J ends lost 4 bases and 0 bases, in that order; junction bases with no gene match: 11. The V gene's germline CDR1 is SGHVS and CDR2 FQNEAQ. The CDR3 length is 17 residues. Only one count was recorded for this clone. Profiled with immunoSEQ multiplex PCR; TCRdb holds only in-frame clones, not every one. The sample records about 7,600 clones, about 83% being singletons. Regarding time point: week 3, after first cycle of checkpoint inhibitor. V and J are TRBV7-8 and TRBJ1-1, with 7 nucleotides matching TRBD1. The specimen comprised blood, sampled from a patient treated with checkpoint blockade. This clonotype originated in a human donor with melanoma. The CDR3 loop reads CASSSQGGERMNTEAFF. DNA for the CDR3: TGTGCCAGCAGCTCGCAGGGGGGGGAGCGCATGAACACTGAAGCTTTCTTT.